The TCR beta chain described here comes from a study of cytomegalovirus exposure and HLA in healthy donors. The PCR contained 60 Vbeta and 13 Jbeta primers. TCRdb keeps only in-frame clones here, not all; method: immunoSEQ multiplex PCR. The sample carries under 150,000 clones, roughly 83% recorded once. Looked up from germline, CDR1 is MNHNY and CDR2 is SVGAGI (reference sequence). This CDR3 region has 11 residues. V is TRBV6-6 and J is TRBJ2-5; D ambiguous. The J call could be wrong; TRBJ2-7 is a better fit for the DNA end. The sequence was collected from a middle-aged man in good health and CMV-seropositive. What was sequenced was PBMCs. The CDR3 nucleotides are TGTGCCAGCAGTTATGCCTACGAGCAGTACTTC. It is translated as CASSYAYEQYF.